This is a list of T cell receptor beta chains from one sample in a study of shared clonotypes between healthy human individuals. The assay was immunoSEQ multiplex PCR, and TCRdb's table has in-frame clones only and misses some. In the table there are about 600,000 clones, just under 97% of which are singletons. The sample taken for sequencing was naive CD8+ T cells sorted from blood. The receptors shown here come from a woman aged 30 to 39 in good health. Each CDR3 is given with its conserved first and last residue. D genes are given only for firm matches. Clone size appears in some rows only: once, few, many, or a class for an expanded clone.

d_gene	v_gene	abundance	j_gene	CDR3aa	CDR3nt
TRBD2	TRBV13	-	TRBJ2-3	CASSFLRERDTQYF	TGTGCCAGCAGCTTTCTGCGGGAGCGGGATACGCAGTATTTT
-	TRBV2	-	TRBJ2-7	CASSGGYEQYF	TGTGCCAGCAGTGGGGGTTACGAGCAGTACTTC
TRBD2	TRBV28	-	TRBJ2-1	CASSLGLAGADEDEQFF	TGTGCCAGCAGTCTCGGACTAGCGGGAGCGGATGAGGATGAGCAGTTCTTC
-	TRBV5-1	-	TRBJ2-1	CASSLRGSYNEQFF	TGCGCCAGCAGCTTGAGGGGATCCTACAATGAGCAGTTCTTC
-	TRBV9	once	TRBJ2-3	CASSVDSGTTDTQYF	TGTGCCAGCAGCGTAGATTCTGGGACCACAGATACGCAGTATTTT
TRBD2	TRBV5-1	-	TRBJ2-2	CASSPRLAGEGTGELFF	TGCGCCAGCAGCCCTAGGCTAGCGGGAGAAGGGACCGGGGAGCTGTTTTTT
-	TRBV28	-	TRBJ1-5	CASSLHASNQPQHF	TGTGCCAGCAGTTTACACGCTAGCAATCAGCCCCAGCATTTT
TRBD1	TRBV9	-	TRBJ1-2	CASSGGTGDYGYTF	TGTGCCAGCAGCGGGGGGACAGGGGACTATGGCTACACCTTC
-	TRBV19	-	TRBJ2-5	CASSMELVNQETQYF	TGTGCCAGTAGTATGGAGTTGGTTAACCAAGAGACCCAGTACTTC
TRBD1	TRBV7-9	-	TRBJ1-1	CASSSHKTGLEAFF	TGTGCCAGCAGCTCCCATAAGACAGGGCTTGAAGCTTTCTTT
TRBD1	TRBV7-6	-	TRBJ2-4	CASSLVGTSGGSFKNIQYF	TGTGCCAGCAGCTTAGTGGGTACCTCAGGGGGCTCGTTCAAAAACATTCAGTACTTC
-	TRBV15	-	TRBJ1-2	CATSRDQGSSYGGYTF	TGTGCCACCAGCAGAGATCAGGGATCATCCTATGGAGGCTACACCTTC
TRBD2	TRBV30	-	TRBJ2-1	CAWSFMRRERQFF	TGTGCCTGGAGCTTTATGAGGCGGGAGCGTCAGTTCTTC
-	TRBV9	-	TRBJ2-7	CASSVGGTYEQYF	TGTGCCAGCAGCGTAGGAGGGACCTACGAGCAGTACTTC
TRBD1	TRBV5-4	-	TRBJ2-7	CASSSQGADYEQYF	TGTGCCAGCAGCTCCCAGGGGGCCGACTACGAGCAGTACTTC
TRBD2	TRBV9	-	TRBJ2-2	CASSVGTSGPGRNTGELFF	TGTGCCAGCAGCGTCGGGACTAGCGGCCCGGGTAGAAACACCGGGGAGCTGTTTTTT
-	TRBV4-1	-	TRBJ1-5	CASSQDRGSNQPQHF	TGCGCCAGCAGCCAAGATCGGGGTAGCAATCAGCCCCAGCATTTT
-	TRBV2	-	TRBJ2-7	CSLEDRLSESSYEQYF	TGTTCCCTCGAAGACCGACTATCCGAGAGCTCCTACGAGCAGTACTTC
-	TRBV9	-	TRBJ1-1	CASSVAPGPGAMNTEAFF	TGTGCCAGCAGCGTAGCCCCGGGCCCTGGGGCGATGAACACTGAAGCTTTCTTT
-	TRBV4-2	-	TRBJ2-4	CASSQHAMGDDGNIQYF	TGTGCCAGCAGCCAACACGCTATGGGGGACGATGGAAACATTCAGTACTTC
TRBD2	TRBV27	-	TRBJ2-3	CASSPSTGTSGSTQYF	TGTGCCAGCAGTCCGAGTACCGGGACTAGCGGCAGCACGCAGTATTTT
-	TRBV7-9	few	TRBJ1-1	CASSLDESEAFF	TGTGCCAGCAGCTTAGACGAATCTGAAGCTTTCTTT
-	TRBV28	-	TRBJ2-1	CASEGNEQFF	TGTGCCAGCGAGGGCAATGAGCAGTTCTTC
TRBD2	TRBV30	-	TRBJ2-7	CAWSVLAAAEQYF	TGTGCCTGGAGTGTACTAGCGGCGGCGGAGCAGTACTTC
-	TRBV2	-	TRBJ2-1	CASSSGLANEQFF	TGTGCCAGCAGTTCAGGGCTAGCTAATGAGCAGTTCTTC
-	TRBV7-7	-	TRBJ1-2	CASSLGARTFYGYTF	TGTGCCAGCAGCTTAGGGGCGCGGACTTTCTATGGCTACACCTTC
-	TRBV28	-	TRBJ1-5	CASRPTRINNQPQHF	TGTGCCAGCAGACCCACAAGAATAAACAATCAGCCCCAGCATTTT
-	TRBV11-3	-	TRBJ2-7	CASSLSGMEQYF	TGTGCCAGCAGCTTATCTGGGATGGAGCAGTACTTC
-	TRBV21-1	-	TRBJ2-3	CASSKVPARLAGVGTDTQYF	TGTGCCAGCAGCAAAGTCCCAGCCAGACTAGCGGGAGTAGGTACAGATACGCAGTATTTT
-	TRBV7-8	once	TRBJ2-1	CASSPSPRSSYNEQFF	TGTGCCAGCAGCCCTAGTCCTCGGAGCTCCTACAATGAGCAGTTCTTC
-	TRBV6-1	-	TRBJ2-7	CASSEYYPVDSYEQYF	TGTGCCAGCAGTGAGTATTATCCGGTCGATTCCTACGAGCAGTACTTC
-	TRBV9	-	TRBJ2-7	CASSVGGIGTYEQYF	TGTGCCAGCAGCGTAGGAGGGATTGGGACCTACGAGCAGTACTTC
-	TRBV4-1	-	TRBJ1-1	CASSQEFEGRSTEAFF	TGCGCCAGCAGCCAAGAGTTTGAGGGTCGTAGCACTGAAGCTTTCTTT
-	TRBV6-5	-	TRBJ1-5	CASRPIPGSNQPQHF	TGTGCCAGCAGACCCATACCGGGAAGTAATCAGCCCCAGCATTTT
-	TRBV28	-	TRBJ1-2	CASSVWGWWGYTF	TGTGCCAGCAGTGTTTGGGGGTGGTGGGGCTACACCTTC
TRBD2	TRBV27	-	TRBJ2-7	CASSLVLAGGTYEQYF	TGTGCCAGCAGTTTGGTTCTAGCGGGAGGCACCTACGAGCAGTACTTC
-	TRBV19	once	TRBJ2-2	CASSAGWGTGELFF	TGTGCCAGTAGTGCAGGGTGGGGGACCGGGGAGCTGTTTTTT
-	TRBV27	-	TRBJ2-1	CATGYGGHEQFF	TGTGCCACCGGGTATGGGGGCCATGAGCAGTTCTTC
TRBD1	TRBV27	-	TRBJ1-2	CASSPQGGGYGYTF	TGTGCCAGCAGCCCTCAGGGGGGCGGCTATGGCTACACCTTC
-	TRBV29-1	-	TRBJ1-1	CSVSGGLSTEAFF	TGCAGCGTTTCGGGGGGATTGAGCACTGAAGCTTTCTTT